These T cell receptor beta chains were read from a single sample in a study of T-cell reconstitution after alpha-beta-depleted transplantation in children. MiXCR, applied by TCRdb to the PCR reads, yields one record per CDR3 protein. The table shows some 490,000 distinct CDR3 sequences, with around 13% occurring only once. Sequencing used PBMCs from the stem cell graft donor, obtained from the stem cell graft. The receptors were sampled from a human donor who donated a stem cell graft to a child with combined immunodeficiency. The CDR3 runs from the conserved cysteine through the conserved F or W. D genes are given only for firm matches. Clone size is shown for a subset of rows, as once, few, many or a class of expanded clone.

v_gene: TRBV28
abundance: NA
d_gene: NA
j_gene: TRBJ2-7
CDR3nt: TGTGCCAGCAGTTCAATCCTAGGGGTCGAGCAGTACTTC
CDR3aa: CASSSILGVEQYF

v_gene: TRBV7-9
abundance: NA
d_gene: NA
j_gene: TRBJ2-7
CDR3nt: TGTGCCAGCAGCTACTTCCCGGGAGAGTCCTACGAGCAGTACTTC
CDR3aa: CASSYFPGESYEQYF

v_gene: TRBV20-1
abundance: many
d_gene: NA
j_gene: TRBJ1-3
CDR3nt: TGCAGTGCCCCGGGGCCGGGGTCTGGAAACACCATATATTTT
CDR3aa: CSAPGPGSGNTIYF

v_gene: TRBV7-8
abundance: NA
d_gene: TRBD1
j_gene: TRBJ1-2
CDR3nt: TGTGCCAGCAGCACCGGGACAGGCCCTAACTATGGCTACACCTTC
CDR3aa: CASSTGTGPNYGYTF

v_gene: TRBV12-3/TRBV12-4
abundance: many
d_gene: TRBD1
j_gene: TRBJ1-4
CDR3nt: TGTGCCAGCAGCGATACAGGGGGCTTCACTAATGAAAAACTGTTTTTT
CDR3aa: CASSDTGGFTNEKLFF

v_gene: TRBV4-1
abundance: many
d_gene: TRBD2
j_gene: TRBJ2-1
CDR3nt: TGCGCCAGCAGCCAAGCCCCCCGGGGGGGAGAGTTCTTC
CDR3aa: CASSQAPRGGEFF

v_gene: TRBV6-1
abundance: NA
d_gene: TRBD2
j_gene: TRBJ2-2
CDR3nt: TGTGCCAGCACCAACAGTGCGGGGGTCCCCGGGGAGCTGTTTTTT
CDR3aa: CASTNSAGVPGELFF

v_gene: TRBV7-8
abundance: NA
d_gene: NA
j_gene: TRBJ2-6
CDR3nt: TGTGCCAGCAGCTTAGGGGGGGCGGGTGTTGGGGCCAACGTCCTGACTTTC
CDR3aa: CASSLGGAGVGANVLTF

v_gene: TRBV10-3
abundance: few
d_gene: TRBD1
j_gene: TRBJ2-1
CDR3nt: TGTGCCATCAGCTCGGACAGGGGATACAATGAGCAGTTCTTC
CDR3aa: CAISSDRGYNEQFF

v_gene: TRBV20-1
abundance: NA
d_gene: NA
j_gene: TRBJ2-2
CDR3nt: TGCAGTGCTAGAGACCCGATGTACGGGGAGCTGTTTTTT
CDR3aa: CSARDPMYGELFF

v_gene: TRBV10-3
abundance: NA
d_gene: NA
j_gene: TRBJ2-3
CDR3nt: TGTGCCATCAGCTTACTAGCAAACACAGATACGCAGTATTTT
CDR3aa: CAISLLANTDTQYF

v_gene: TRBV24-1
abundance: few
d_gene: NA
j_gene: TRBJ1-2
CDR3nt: TGTGCCACCAGTCAGGGCTTTCGCTATGGCTACACCTTC
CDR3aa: CATSQGFRYGYTF

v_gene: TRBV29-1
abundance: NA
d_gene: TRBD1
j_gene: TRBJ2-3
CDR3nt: TGCAGCGTTGTCGTCCAGGGGGCAACAGATACGCAGTATTTT
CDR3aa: CSVVVQGATDTQYF

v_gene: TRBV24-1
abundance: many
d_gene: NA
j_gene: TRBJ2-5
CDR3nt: TGTGCCACCGGATTCGAGCAGACCCAGTACTTC
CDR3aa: CATGFEQTQYF

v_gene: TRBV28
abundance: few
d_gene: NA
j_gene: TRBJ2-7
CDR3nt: TGTGCCAGCACCTTTGGGGCGACCTCCTACGAGCAGTACTTC
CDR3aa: CASTFGATSYEQYF

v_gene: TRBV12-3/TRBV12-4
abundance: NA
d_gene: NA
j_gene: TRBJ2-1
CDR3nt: TGTGCCAGCAGGAGTCCGGGACCAGCGTTCAATGAGCAGTTCTTC
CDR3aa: CASRSPGPAFNEQFF

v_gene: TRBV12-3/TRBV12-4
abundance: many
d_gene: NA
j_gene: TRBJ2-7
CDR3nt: TGTGCCAGCAGCCGTGACCTGCTCTACGAGCAGTACTTC
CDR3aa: CASSRDLLYEQYF